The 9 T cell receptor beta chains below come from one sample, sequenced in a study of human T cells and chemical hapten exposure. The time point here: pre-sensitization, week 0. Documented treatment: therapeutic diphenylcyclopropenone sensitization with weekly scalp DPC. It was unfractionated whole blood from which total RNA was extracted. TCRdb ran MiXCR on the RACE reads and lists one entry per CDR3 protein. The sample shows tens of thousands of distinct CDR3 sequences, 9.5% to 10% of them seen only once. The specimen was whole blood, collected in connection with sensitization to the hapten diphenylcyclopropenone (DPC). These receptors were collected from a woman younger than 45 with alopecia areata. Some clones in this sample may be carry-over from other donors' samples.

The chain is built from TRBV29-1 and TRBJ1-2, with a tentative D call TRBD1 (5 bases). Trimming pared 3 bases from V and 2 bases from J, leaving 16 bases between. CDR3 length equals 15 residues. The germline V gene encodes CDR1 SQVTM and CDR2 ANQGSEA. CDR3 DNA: TGCAGCGTTGATCGGGGGGGGGAAAGGAACTATGGCTACACCTTC. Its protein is CSVDRGGERNYGYTF.

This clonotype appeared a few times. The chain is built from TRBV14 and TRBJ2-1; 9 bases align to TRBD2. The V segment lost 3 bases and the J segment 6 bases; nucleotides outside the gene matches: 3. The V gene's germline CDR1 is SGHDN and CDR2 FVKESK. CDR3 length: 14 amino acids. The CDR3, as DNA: TGTGCCAGCAGCCAGGCGGGGGGGCCCAATGAGCAGTTCTTC. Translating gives CASSQAGGPNEQFF.

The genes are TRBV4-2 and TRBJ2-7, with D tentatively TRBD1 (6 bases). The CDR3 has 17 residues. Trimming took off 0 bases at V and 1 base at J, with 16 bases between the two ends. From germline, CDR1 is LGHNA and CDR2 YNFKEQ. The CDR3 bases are TGTGCCAGCAGCCAAGATTATGCTCGGGACACATCCTACGAGCAGTACTTC. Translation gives CASSQDYARDTSYEQYF.

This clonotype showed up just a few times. DNA for the CDR3: TGCAGCTCGATCAGGGGTGTCACTGAAGCTTTCTTT. Amino acids: CSSIRGVTEAFF. The J gene is TRBJ1-1, the V gene TRBV29-1; TRBD1 might be the D (6 bases). The V gene lost 8 bases and the J gene lost 4 bases, with 14 bases spanning the gap. Germline V gives CDR1 SQVTM, CDR2 ANQGSEA. There are 12 residues in the CDR3.

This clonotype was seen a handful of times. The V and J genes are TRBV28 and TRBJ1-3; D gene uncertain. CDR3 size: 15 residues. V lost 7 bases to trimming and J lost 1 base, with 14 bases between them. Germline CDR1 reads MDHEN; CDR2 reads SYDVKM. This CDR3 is CASTNGRVSGNTIYF. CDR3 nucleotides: TGTGCCAGCACCAATGGGCGTGTGTCTGGAAACACCATATATTTT. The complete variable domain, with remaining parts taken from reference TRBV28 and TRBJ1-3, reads DVKVTQSSRYLVKRTGEKVFLECVQDMDHENMFWYRQDPGLGLRLIYFSYDVKMKEKGDIPEGYSVSREKKERFSLILESASTNQTSMYLCASTNGRVSGNTIYFGEGSWLTVV.

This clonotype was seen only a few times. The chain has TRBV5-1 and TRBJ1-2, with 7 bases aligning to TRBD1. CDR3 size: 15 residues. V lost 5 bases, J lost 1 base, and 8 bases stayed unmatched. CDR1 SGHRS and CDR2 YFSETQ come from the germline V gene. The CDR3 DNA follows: TGCGCCAGCAGGCTTACAGGGGCGGTTAACTATGGCTACACCTTC. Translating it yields CASRLTGAVNYGYTF.

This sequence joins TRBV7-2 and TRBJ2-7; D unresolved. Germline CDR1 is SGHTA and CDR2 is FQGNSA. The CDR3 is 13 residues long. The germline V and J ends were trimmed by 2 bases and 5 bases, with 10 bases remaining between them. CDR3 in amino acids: CASSLSGVHEQYF. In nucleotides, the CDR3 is TGTGCCAGCAGCTTAAGTGGAGTCCACGAGCAGTACTTC.

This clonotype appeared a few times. In DNA form, the CDR3 reads TGCAGTGCTAGAGGGACCGATGATATTTCACCCCTCCACTTT. Its protein product is CSARGTDDISPLHF. The V gene is TRBV20-1, the J gene TRBJ1-6; the D is unclear. V was trimmed by 1 base and J by 9 bases, leaving 13 bases between them. There are 14 residues in the CDR3. The V gene's germline CDR1 is DFQATT and CDR2 SNEGSKA (reference sequence).

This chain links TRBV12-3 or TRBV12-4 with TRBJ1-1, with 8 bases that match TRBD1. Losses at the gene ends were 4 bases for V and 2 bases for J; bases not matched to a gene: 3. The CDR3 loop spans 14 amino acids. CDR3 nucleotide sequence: TGTGCCAGCAGTTCCGGACAGGGCAACACTGAAGCTTTCTTT. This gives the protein CASSSGQGNTEAFF.